The source of this TCR beta chain is a study of blood T cell repertoires in COVID-19. Study-wide context: Italy, Spain and the United States were the sources of the convalescent and acute COVID-19 samples.

The germline CDR1 and CDR2 sequences are LGHDT and YNNKEL (reference sequence). Trimming cost V 4 bases and J 6 bases; bases outside gene matches: 8. The CDR3 is 14 residues long. As processed by the authors: For nucleated cells, counts were estimated from reference gene primer amplification. The table came from immunoSEQ multiplex PCR; TCRdb's copy has only in-frame clones and leaves some out. V, J and clone size are those of that table, while D and trimming were read from the DNA. The repertoire holds 15,000 to 20,000 clones, more than 85% seen once, with about 7.8% in the top ten. The chain employs TRBV3-1 (or the pseudogene TRBV3-2) and TRBJ1-2, with 7 bases identical to TRBD1. This receptor was identified in a woman aged 55-69 years with active COVID-19. What was sequenced was peripheral blood. The CDR3 bases are TGTGCCAGCAGCCCCAGACAGGGCTTCGATGGCTACACCTTC. This gives the protein CASSPRQGFDGYTF.